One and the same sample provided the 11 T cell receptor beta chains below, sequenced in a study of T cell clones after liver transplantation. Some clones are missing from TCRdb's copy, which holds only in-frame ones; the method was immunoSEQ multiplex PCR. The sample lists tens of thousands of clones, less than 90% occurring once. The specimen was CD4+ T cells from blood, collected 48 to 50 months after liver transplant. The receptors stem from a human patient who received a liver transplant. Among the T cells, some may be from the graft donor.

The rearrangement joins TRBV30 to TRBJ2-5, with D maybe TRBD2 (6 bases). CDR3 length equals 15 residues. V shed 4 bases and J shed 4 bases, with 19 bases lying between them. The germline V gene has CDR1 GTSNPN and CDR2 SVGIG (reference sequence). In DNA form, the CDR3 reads TGTGCCTGGACCCGGTTGGGAGGCCGTGGAGAGACCCAGTACTTC. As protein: CAWTRLGGRGETQYF.

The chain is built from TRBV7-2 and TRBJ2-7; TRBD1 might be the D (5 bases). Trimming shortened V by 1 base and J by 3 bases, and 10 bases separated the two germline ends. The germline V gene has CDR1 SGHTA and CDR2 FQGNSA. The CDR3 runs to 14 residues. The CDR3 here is CASSLENRYYEQYF. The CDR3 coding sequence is TGTGCCAGCAGCTTAGAGAACAGGTACTACGAGCAGTACTTC.

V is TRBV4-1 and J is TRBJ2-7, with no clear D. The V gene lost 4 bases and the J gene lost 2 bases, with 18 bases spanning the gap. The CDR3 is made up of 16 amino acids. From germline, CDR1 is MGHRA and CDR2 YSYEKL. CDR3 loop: CASSPVGSGIAYEQYF. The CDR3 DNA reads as TGCGCCAGCAGCCCCGTAGGGTCGGGCATAGCCTACGAGCAGTACTTC.

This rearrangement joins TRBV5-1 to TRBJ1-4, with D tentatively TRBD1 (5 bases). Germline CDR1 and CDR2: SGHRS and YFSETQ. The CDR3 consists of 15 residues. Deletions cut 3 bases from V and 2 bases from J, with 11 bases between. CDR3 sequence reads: CASSSQVGTNEKLFF. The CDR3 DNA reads TGCGCCAGCAGCTCACAGGTGGGGACTAATGAAAAACTGTTTTTT. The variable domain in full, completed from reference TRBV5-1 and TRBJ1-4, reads KAGVTQTPRYLIKTRGQQVTLSCSPISGHRSVSWYQQTPGQGLQFLFEYFSETQRNKGNFPGRFSGRQFSNSRSEMNVSTLELGDSALYLCASSSQVGTNEKLFFGSGTQLSVL.

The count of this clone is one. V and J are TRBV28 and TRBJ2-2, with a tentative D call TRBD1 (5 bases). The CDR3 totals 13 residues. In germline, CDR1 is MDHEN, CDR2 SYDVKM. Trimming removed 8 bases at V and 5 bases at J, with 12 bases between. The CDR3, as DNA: TGTGCCAGCGTAGACAGCAGGACCGGGGAGCTGTTTTTT. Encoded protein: CASVDSRTGELFF.

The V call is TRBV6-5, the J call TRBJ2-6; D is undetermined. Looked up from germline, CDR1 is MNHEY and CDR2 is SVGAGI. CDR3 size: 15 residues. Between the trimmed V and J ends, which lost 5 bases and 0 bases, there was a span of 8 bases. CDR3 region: CASSLSISGANVLTF. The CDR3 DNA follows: TGTGCCAGCAGTCTCTCTATCTCTGGGGCCAACGTCCTGACTTTC.

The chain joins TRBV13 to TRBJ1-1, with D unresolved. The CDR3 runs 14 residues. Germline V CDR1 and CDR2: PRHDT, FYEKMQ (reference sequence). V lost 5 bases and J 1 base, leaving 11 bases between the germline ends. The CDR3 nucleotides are TGTGCCAGCAGCCCAAGGACGGGGAACACTGAAGCTTTCTTT. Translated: CASSPRTGNTEAFF.

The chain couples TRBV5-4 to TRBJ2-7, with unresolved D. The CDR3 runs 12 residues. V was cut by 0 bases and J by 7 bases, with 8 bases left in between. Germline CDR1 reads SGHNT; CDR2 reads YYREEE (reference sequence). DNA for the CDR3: TGTGCCAGCAGCTTGGTCAGCAGGGAGCAGTACTTC. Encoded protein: CASSLVSREQYF.

The CDR3 nucleotides are TGTGCCAGCAGCCTGAAGCTAGCGGGGGTTGAGCAGTTCTTC. It is translated as CASSLKLAGVEQFF. The chain carries TRBV5-4 and TRBJ2-1; TRBD2 aligns across 10 bases. The CDR3 runs to 14 residues. The V gene end was trimmed by 4 bases and the J gene end by 9 bases; junction bases not matched to a gene: 7. The germline gives CDR1 SGHNT, CDR2 YYREEE (reference sequence).

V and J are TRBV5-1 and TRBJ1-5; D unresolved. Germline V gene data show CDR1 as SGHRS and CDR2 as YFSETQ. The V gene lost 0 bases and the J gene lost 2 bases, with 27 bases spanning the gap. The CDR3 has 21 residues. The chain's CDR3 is CASSLVGGYRGRNLCNQPQHF. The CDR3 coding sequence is TGCGCCAGCAGCTTGGTTGGTGGGTACAGAGGGCGGAATTTATGCAATCAGCCCCAGCATTTT.

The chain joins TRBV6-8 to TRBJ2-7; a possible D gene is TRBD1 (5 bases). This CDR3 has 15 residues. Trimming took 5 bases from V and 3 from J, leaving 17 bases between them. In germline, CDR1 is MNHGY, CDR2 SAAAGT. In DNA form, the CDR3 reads TGTGCCAGCAGTCCTCCCGATCAGGGTTACTACGAGCAGTACTTC. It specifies CASSPPDQGYYEQYF.